What follows is one TCR beta chain and its context. The target antigen is unknown. The record originates from a study of OX40 agonist ivuxolimab in advanced cancers. Regarding the study as a whole: Researchers did not establish what antigens the expanded peripheral T cells target.

The ends were cut back, 5 bases at V and 2 bases at J, with 19 bases in the middle. This CDR3 spans 17 amino acids. Germline CDR1 and CDR2: MGHDK and SYGVNS. Method: immunoSEQ multiplex PCR; TCRdb's copy keeps in-frame clones and lacks some. This table holds about 62,000 clones, around 81% found once. The genes are TRBV25-1 and TRBJ1-5; D is unresolved. The material was CD4+ or CD8+ T cells sorted from blood, obtained in a trial of the OX40 agonist ivuxolimab. The TCR was taken from an adult with an advanced solid tumor such as melanoma, head and neck, liver or kidney cancer. The CDR3 coding sequence is TGTGCCAGCAGTCCCGGCGCAGGACGGCGCGGCAATCAGCCCCAGCATTTT. It encodes CASSPGAGRRGNQPQHF.